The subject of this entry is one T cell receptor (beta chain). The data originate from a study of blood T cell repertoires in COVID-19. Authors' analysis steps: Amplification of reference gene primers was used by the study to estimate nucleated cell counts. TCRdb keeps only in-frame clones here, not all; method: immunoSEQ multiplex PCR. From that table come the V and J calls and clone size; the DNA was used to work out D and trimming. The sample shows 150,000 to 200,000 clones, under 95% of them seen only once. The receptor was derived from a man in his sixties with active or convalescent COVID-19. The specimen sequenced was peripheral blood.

CDR3 residues: CASSLRTGGNTEAFF. The CDR3 coding sequence is TGTGCCAGCAGTCTTCGGACAGGGGGCAACACTGAAGCTTTCTTT. This chain uses TRBV6-5 with TRBJ1-1, with 11 bases that match TRBD1. The CDR3 loop spans 15 amino acids. Losses at the gene ends were 5 bases for V and 2 bases for J; bases not matched to a gene: 4. Germline V lookup: CDR1 MNHEY, CDR2 SVGAGI.